Given below is one T cell receptor (beta chain) in context. Antigen: not known. A single record per CDR3 protein comes from TCRdb applying MiXCR to the reads. This table has about 920,000 distinct CDR3 sequences, approximately 31% appearing once. The record originates from a study of T cell repertoires in cytomegalovirus infection. Study-wide background: Through public TCR beta signatures, both CMV infection and matching HLA type were indicated.

Study-wide findings and caveats: Dominating the ex vivo response were HLA-C-restricted CMV-specific TCR beta clonotypes.

Sequenced here: cultured CD8+ T cells from PBMCs, sampled from culture after CMV antigen stimulation. This clonotype was obtained from a human donor in good health (CMV status not recorded). Some clones in this sample may be carry-over from other donors' samples.

The CDR3 DNA sequence: TGTGCCAGCAGTTCCCCTGTAGGGGAGAACACTGAAGCTTTCTTT. Translated: CASSSPVGENTEAFF. This chain connects TRBV27 to TRBJ1-1; possibly TRBD1 for D (5 bases). The CDR3 runs 15 residues. V was trimmed by 4 bases and J by 1 base, leaving 13 bases between them. The germline gives CDR1 MNHEY, CDR2 SMNVEV (reference sequence).